The 15 T cell receptor beta chains in this list originate from one sample, sequenced in a study of HIV-infected children after antiretroviral therapy interruption. RNA-based 3' RACE libraries used unique molecular identifiers. TCRdb itself ran the 3' RACE reads through MiXCR, one entry per CDR3 protein. In the table there are around 50,000 distinct CDR3 sequences, about 4.3% of which are singletons. Treatment here: PENTA 11 planned treatment interruption arm or continuous ART arm. Sequences were derived from CD45RA+ CD4+ T cells from PBMCs, pooled from several time points, sampled from a donor given antiretroviral therapy, either interrupted or continuous. The sample's subset: naive CD4+ CD45RA+ CD45RO- T cells. All receptors derive from a pool of human donors with HIV.

This clonotype has ten or more counts. The chain combines TRBV4-1 with TRBJ2-2; 11 positions match TRBD1. Germline CDR1 reads MGHRA; CDR2 reads YSYEKL. V shed 4 bases and J 6 bases; nucleotides not matched to a gene: 7. The CDR3 loop spans 16 amino acids. DNA of the CDR3: TGCGCCAGCAGCCCAACGGACAGGGGGCGCGCCGGGGAGCTGTTTTTT. Translating it yields CASSPTDRGRAGELFF.

V gene TRBV20-1 combines with J gene TRBJ2-7; D is unresolved. CDR3 size: 11 residues. V was pared by 2 bases and J by 1 base, with 3 bases between. Germline V gene lookup returns CDR1 DFQATT and CDR2 SNEGSKA (reference sequence). The CDR3, as DNA: TGCAGTGCTAGAACGTCCTACGAGCAGTACTTC. Translating gives CSARTSYEQYF.

The sample holds many counts of this clonotype. The chain has TRBV10-3 and TRBJ1-1, with 7 bases aligning to TRBD1. Losses at the gene ends were 6 bases for V and 2 bases for J; bases not matched to a gene: 3. There are 13 residues in the CDR3. The germline CDR1 and CDR2 sequences are ENHRY and SYGVKD. The CDR3 here is CAIRGTDNTEAFF. The CDR3 nucleotides are TGTGCCATCAGGGGGACAGACAACACTGAAGCTTTCTTT.

This clonotype came up many times. This chain links TRBV20-1 with TRBJ2-7; no definite D call. The CDR3 sequence is 12 residues long. The germline CDR1 and CDR2 sequences are DFQATT and SNEGSKA (reference sequence). Trimming shortened V by 6 bases and J by 4 bases, and 13 bases separated the two germline ends. The CDR3 coding sequence is TGCAGTGCCCAAGGCACGGTGTACGAGCAGTACTTC. This translates into CSAQGTVYEQYF.

In this sample, this clonotype turned up many times. This rearrangement joins TRBV7-3 to TRBJ1-5; D call uncertain. V was shortened by 2 bases and J by 3 bases, with 11 bases between the two germline ends. CDR1 is SGHTA, CDR2 FQGTGA, per germline. The CDR3 contains 15 residues. In DNA form, the CDR3 reads TGTGCCAGCAGCTTAGGCGGGGTTACCAATCAGCCCCAGCATTTT. Its translation is CASSLGGVTNQPQHF.

The chain couples TRBV18 to TRBJ1-2, with 10 bases matching TRBD1. The CDR3 is 16 amino acids. With 0 bases clipped from V and 6 bases from J, the junction kept 7 bases outside the gene matches. The germline gives CDR1 KGHSH, CDR2 LQKENI. Here the CDR3 reads CASSPPVGTGADGYTF. CDR3 DNA: TGTGCCAGCTCACCACCGGTTGGGACAGGGGCGGATGGCTACACCTTC.

This clonotype was seen only a few times. This chain joins TRBV7-2 and TRBJ1-3; D gene uncertain. The ends were cut back, 3 bases at V and 0 bases at J, with 12 bases in the middle. CDR1 and CDR2 from the germline V gene are SGHTA and FQGNSA. The CDR3 spans 16 residues. The CDR3 sequence is CASSFRPIVSGNTIYF. In DNA, the CDR3 is TGTGCCAGCAGCTTTCGACCGATAGTCTCTGGAAACACCATATATTTT.

This clonotype was observed many times. V gene TRBV13 combines with J gene TRBJ2-1, with D maybe TRBD1 (5 bases). CDR3 length equals 15 residues. Trimming took off 5 bases at V and 1 base at J, with 12 bases between the two ends. Germline CDR1 reads PRHDT; CDR2 reads FYEKMQ (reference sequence). CDR3 loop: CASSEGAGSYNEQFF. The CDR3 DNA reads TGTGCCAGCAGCGAAGGGGCTGGTTCCTACAATGAGCAGTTCTTC.

This clonotype was detected only a few times. This CDR3 is CASSDRNPLSTDTQYF. The CDR3 nucleotides are TGTGCCAGCAGTGATCGGAACCCCCTTAGCACAGATACGCAGTATTTT. This chain joins TRBV25-1 and TRBJ2-3, with D unclear. The CDR3 has 16 amino acids. CDR1 and CDR2 from the germline V gene are MGHDK and SYGVNS. V dropped 3 bases and J dropped 0 bases, with 13 bases sitting between them.

This clonotype was counted many times. This sequence joins TRBV5-1 and TRBJ2-3; D may be TRBD2 (7 bases). Looked up from germline, CDR1 is SGHRS and CDR2 is YFSETQ. CDR3 length: 16 amino acids. V was shortened by 0 bases and J by 5 bases, with 16 bases between the two germline ends. Written as DNA, the CDR3 is TGCGCCAGCAGCTTGGCCAAGGGGGGGGTTCAAGATACGCAGTATTTT. As protein: CASSLAKGGVQDTQYF.

This clonotype showed up many times. The rearrangement links TRBV5-5 to TRBJ1-2; a possible D gene is TRBD1 (5 bases). CDR1 and CDR2 from the germline V gene are SGHKS and YYEKEE (reference sequence). The CDR3 contains 13 residues. Trimming stripped 1 base from V and 3 bases from J, with 7 bases between. Written as DNA, the CDR3 is TGTGCCAGCAGCTTGAGCAGGGACTATGGCTACACCTTC. This codes for CASSLSRDYGYTF.

This clonotype was observed at least ten times. The rearrangement links TRBV7-2 to TRBJ2-7, with 8 nucleotides matching TRBD1. CDR3 length: 14 amino acids. Germline CDR1 SGHTA, CDR2 FQGNSA. V shed 3 bases, J shed 3 bases, and the junction held 4 bases outside the gene matches. CDR3 coding DNA: TGTGCCAGCAGCTTGCGGGACAGGAGCTACGAGCAGTACTTC. Its protein is CASSLRDRSYEQYF.

This clonotype has at least ten counts. This chain uses TRBV6-5 with TRBJ1-5; tentative D call: TRBD1 (6 bases). V was pared by 6 bases and J by 5 bases, with 11 bases between. The CDR3 totals 13 residues. Germline V CDR1 and CDR2: MNHEY, SVGAGI. The CDR3 nucleotides read TGTGCCAGCAGCAGGGGTCCCGATCAGCCCCAGCATTTT. This translates into CASSRGPDQPQHF.

Notes on this clonotype: This may arise from a read error, as a much more abundant clone is one base away. The CDR3 region is CSVEGGADTQYF. CDR3 bases: TGCAGCGTTGAAGGGGGGGCAGATACGCAGTATTTT. The V call is TRBV29-1, the J call TRBJ2-3, with D maybe TRBD2 (6 bases). CDR3 length: 12 residues. In germline, CDR1 is SQVTM, CDR2 ANQGSEA. The V and J ends lost 1 base and 4 bases respectively, with 6 bases between them.

J is TRBJ1-1 and V is TRBV21-1; the D call of TRBD1 is as the table states it, not checked on the DNA. TRBV21-1 is termed a pseudogene. CDR3 length: 18 residues. The CDR3 region is CASSKVAETGVGNTEAFF. CDR3 nucleotides: TGTGCCAGCAGCAAAGTTGCCGAGACAGGGGTAGGGAACACTGAAGCTTTCTTT.